Each of the 18 T cell receptor beta chains below was sequenced from the same sample in a study of molecular identifiers for immune sequencing clone quantification. TCRdb ran MiXCR on the PCR reads and lists one entry per CDR3 protein. The sample has 75,000 to 100,000 distinct CDR3 sequences; around a fifth are singletons. Sequencing was carried out using naive CD8+ T cells from blood, with Jurkat cell RNA spiked in. Sample subset: FACS-sorted CD8+CD4-CCR7+CD45RA+ naive T cells. The receptors stem from a human donor in good health. Some libraries in this study had Jurkat cell RNA spiked in.

The chain employs TRBV7-2 and TRBJ2-7, with D possibly TRBD1 on 6 matching bases. V was trimmed by 3 bases and J by 3 bases, leaving 15 bases between them. In germline, CDR1 is SGHTA, CDR2 FQGNSA. The CDR3 consists of 15 residues. In DNA, the CDR3 is TGTGCCAGCAGCTTGAGTAGCTCAGGGGTCTACGAGCAGTACTTC. This sequence encodes CASSLSSSGVYEQYF.

This clonotype was counted many times. The J gene is TRBJ2-3, the V gene TRBV18; tentatively, D is TRBD2 (6 bases). Germline CDR1 is KGHSH and CDR2 is LQKENI. The CDR3 extends over 17 amino acids. Trimming stripped 5 bases from V and 2 bases from J, with 20 bases between. Here the CDR3 DNA reads TGTGCCAGCTCAGTGAAGGCGGGGAAGGGCACCACAGATACGCAGTATTTT. Translating it yields CASSVKAGKGTTDTQYF. The full variable domain, completed using reference TRBV18 and TRBJ2-3, is NAGVMQNPRHLVRRRGQEARLRCSPMKGHSHVYWYRQLPEEGLKFMVYLQKENIIDESGMPKERFSAEFPKEGPSILRIQQVVRGDSAAYFCASSVKAGKGTTDTQYFGPGTRLTVL.

This clonotype was counted many times. V and J are TRBV28 and TRBJ2-2; 9 nucleotides match TRBD2. V was pared by 4 bases and J by 6 bases, with 12 bases of the junction left unmatched. CDR3 length: 17 residues. Germline CDR1 and CDR2: MDHEN and SYDVKM. The CDR3 protein is CASSWRGGIAGAGELFF. CDR3 DNA: TGTGCCAGCAGTTGGCGTGGCGGAATAGCGGGAGCCGGGGAGCTGTTTTTT.

This clonotype was found a few times. The chain carries TRBV11-3 and TRBJ2-7, with D possibly matching TRBD1 (5 bases). Looked up from germline, CDR1 is SGHNT and CDR2 is YENEEA. V lost 9 bases and J 0 bases, leaving 9 bases between the germline ends. The CDR3 loop spans 12 amino acids. The CDR3 sequence is CARVRGSYEQYF. CDR3 DNA: TGTGCCAGAGTAAGGGGCTCCTACGAGCAGTACTTC.

In this sample, this clonotype turned up many times. V gene TRBV19 combines with J gene TRBJ2-1; 11 positions agree with TRBD2. This CDR3 has 18 amino acids. The germline V gene has CDR1 LNHDA and CDR2 SQIVND (reference sequence). The V gene end was trimmed by 5 bases and the J gene end by 6 bases; junction bases not matched to a gene: 15. The CDR3 DNA is TGTGCCAGTAGTCCCCGGCTAGCGGGAGGACCCTCTGTCAATGAGCAGTTCTTC. As protein: CASSPRLAGGPSVNEQFF.

This clonotype was counted a few times. The chain carries TRBV29-1 and TRBJ1-2, with unresolved D. V gave up 2 bases and J gave up 2 bases, with 6 bases separating them. Germline values: CDR1 SQVTM, CDR2 ANQGSEA. The CDR3 has 12 residues. CDR3 amino acids: CSVETENYGYTF. CDR3 nucleotides: TGCAGCGTTGAAACGGAGAACTATGGCTACACCTTC.

Many counts were recorded for this clonotype. V is TRBV4-3 and J is TRBJ2-7, with D perhaps TRBD2 (6 bases). The CDR3 totals 14 residues. Germline loops: CDR1 LGHNA, CDR2 YSLEER. Between the trimmed V and J ends, which lost 1 base and 2 bases, there was a span of 9 bases. CDR3 bases: TGCGCCAGCAGCCAAGGTGCGGGACCCTACGAGCAGTACTTC. This encodes CASSQGAGPYEQYF.

Ten or more counts support this clonotype. This chain joins TRBV5-1 and TRBJ2-7, with 7 bases matching TRBD1. CDR3 size: 13 residues. Germline lookup yields CDR1 SGHRS and CDR2 YFSETQ. V dropped 4 bases and J dropped 3; count of bases not matched to a gene: 4. DNA of the CDR3: TGCGCCAGCAGCCTGACAGGGTACTACGAGCAGTACTTC. It translates to CASSLTGYYEQYF.

This clonotype has a count of ten or more. The chain's CDR3 is CASSQEGRGVEKLFF. In nucleotides, the CDR3 is TGCGCCAGCAGCCAAGAGGGCAGGGGAGTTGAAAAACTGTTTTTT. J is TRBJ1-4 and V is TRBV4-3; D possibly corresponds to TRBD1 (6 bases). The V end was cut by 0 bases, the J end by 7 bases, with 12 bases between. CDR1 and CDR2 from the germline V gene are LGHNA and YSLEER. The CDR3 runs to 15 residues.

The table lists this clonotype with many counts. The V gene is TRBV30, the J gene TRBJ2-1; 7 bases are a match to TRBD2. This CDR3 spans 13 amino acids. The J segment lost 4 bases and the V segment lost 5 bases, leaving 5 bases of the junction unmatched. Germline V gives CDR1 GTSNPN, CDR2 SVGIG (reference sequence). Here the CDR3 DNA reads TGTGCCTGGGTGACTAGCCTTTACAATGAGCAGTTCTTC. Its translation is CAWVTSLYNEQFF.

This clonotype appeared a single time. The chain has TRBV5-6 and TRBJ2-3; 9 bases map to TRBD2. The V gene's germline CDR1 is SGHDT and CDR2 YYEEEE. Trimming removed 1 base from V and 0 bases from J; junction bases left unmatched: 3. CDR3 length: 16 residues. The CDR3 nucleotides read TGTGCCAGCAGCTTGAGTCTAGCGGGGAGCACAGATACGCAGTATTTT. This sequence encodes CASSLSLAGSTDTQYF.

The CDR3 DNA reads as TGTGCCAGCAGCCCGACCTCGCCGGAAATCTACCAAGAGACCCAGTACTTC. Amino acids: CASSPTSPEIYQETQYF. The rearrangement uses TRBV9 and TRBJ2-5, with D hard to call. Trimming removed 4 bases from V and 0 bases from J, with 19 bases in between. The CDR3 has 17 residues. The germline gives CDR1 SGDLS, CDR2 YYNGEE.

This clonotype has a count of ten or more. The CDR3 nucleotides are TGTGCCAGTAGTATGGGTTTGGCTGAAGCTTTCTTT. This translates into CASSMGLAEAFF. V usage is TRBV19 and J usage is TRBJ1-1; D not resolved. The V end lost 3 bases, the J end lost 6 bases, and 8 bases lay between the germline ends. The CDR3 is 12 residues long. Germline assignment: CDR1 LNHDA and CDR2 SQIVND (reference sequence).

The rearrangement joins TRBV12-3 or TRBV12-4 to TRBJ1-1, with D tentatively TRBD1 (5 bases). The V and J ends lost 6 bases and 0 bases respectively, with 23 bases between them. CDR3 size: 18 residues. The CDR3 DNA sequence: TGTGCCAGCAGCCCTCCCTTACAGGAGACGATAATGAACACTGAAGCTTTCTTT. It encodes CASSPPLQETIMNTEAFF.

This clonotype was counted many times. The CDR3 protein is CASSQGGGRVNTEAFF. Here the CDR3 DNA reads TGCGCCAGCAGCCAAGGTGGGGGCAGGGTGAACACTGAAGCTTTCTTT. J is TRBJ1-1 and V is TRBV4-3; TRBD1 is a possible D gene (6 bases). This CDR3 comprises 16 residues. Trimming took off 1 base at V and 0 bases at J, with 12 bases between the two ends. Germline lookup yields CDR1 LGHNA and CDR2 YSLEER.

As regards this clonotype: Being one base from a much bigger clone, this may be a read error. The chain links TRBV14 to TRBJ2-3; D possibly corresponds to TRBD2 (6 bases). The CDR3 sequence is 18 residues long. Per germline, CDR1 SGHDN and CDR2 FVKESK. V lost 2 bases and J lost 6, with 24 bases in between. The CDR3 sequence is CASSQTTYCSGTLDTQYF. In nucleotides, the CDR3 is TGTGCCAGCAGCCAAACCACTTATTGCTCCGGGACTTTGGATACGCAGTATTTT.

The table lists this clonotype with many counts. The chain uses TRBV10-1 and TRBJ2-7, with D unresolved. CDR1 is WNHNN, CDR2 SYGVQD, per germline (reference sequence). The CDR3 totals 12 residues. The V gene lost 6 bases and the J gene lost 4 bases, with 10 bases spanning the gap. CDR3: CASREISYEQYF. The CDR3 DNA is TGCGCCAGCAGAGAAATCTCATACGAGCAGTACTTC.

This clonotype was seen repeatedly, ten times or more. This CDR3 is CASSLGSGYREQYF. CDR3 nucleotide sequence: TGTGCCAGCAGCTTGGGGTCGGGCTACCGCGAGCAGTACTTC. The chain has TRBV5-4 and TRBJ2-7, with D hard to call. V lost 0 bases and J lost 6, with 13 bases in between. Germline V lookup: CDR1 SGHNT, CDR2 YYREEE (reference sequence). The CDR3 covers 14 residues.